Each of the 24 T cell receptor beta chains below was sequenced from the same sample in a study of cytomegalovirus exposure and HLA in healthy donors. The study ran its PCR with 60 Vbeta and 13 Jbeta primers. TCRdb keeps only in-frame clones here, not all; method: immunoSEQ multiplex PCR. The sample yields 150,000 or so clones, of which the top ten take up approximately 2%. Sequencing input: PBMCs. The receptor source for this set is a woman between 18 and 30 years old in good health and CMV-seronegative.

The chain uses TRBV14 and TRBJ2-1, with D unclear. V dropped 7 bases and J dropped 6 bases, with 13 bases sitting between them. CDR3 length: 13 residues. CDR1 is SGHDN and CDR2 is FVKESK in the germline V gene. The CDR3 sequence is CASIRYVVNEQFF. The CDR3 region has the DNA TGTGCCAGCATCAGGTACGTGGTCAATGAGCAGTTCTTC. The variable domain in full, completed from reference TRBV14 and TRBJ2-1, reads EAGVTQFPSHSVIEKGQTVTLRCDPISGHDNLYWYRRVMGKEIKFLLHFVKESKQDESGMPNNRFLAERTGGTYSTLKVQPAELEDSGVYFCASIRYVVNEQFFGPGTRLTVL.

The chain is built from TRBV5-5 and TRBJ2-7, with 10 nucleotides matching TRBD2. The V gene's germline CDR1 is SGHKS and CDR2 YYEKEE (reference sequence). V gave up 0 bases and J gave up 6 bases; unmatched junction bases: 6. This CDR3 has 15 residues. As DNA, the CDR3 is TGTGCCAGCAGCTTGGGAAGTAGCGGGAGGAGCGAGCAGTACTTC. It is translated as CASSLGSSGRSEQYF.

The rearrangement joins TRBV19 to TRBJ1-2, with 9 nucleotides matching TRBD1. The CDR3 covers 13 residues. The germline CDR1 and CDR2 sequences are LNHDA and SQIVND (reference sequence). After removal of 8 bases from V and 4 bases from J, the junction contained 5 bases not matched to a gene. Written as DNA, the CDR3 is TGTGCCAGTTGGGGACAGGGACCCTATGGCTACACCTTC. Protein sequence: CASWGQGPYGYTF. Together with reference TRBV19 and TRBJ1-2, the CDR3 gives the full variable domain: DGGITQSPKYLFRKEGQNVTLSCEQNLNHDAMYWYRQDPGQGLRLIYYSQIVNDFQKGDIAEGYSVSREKKESFPLTVTSAQKNPTAFYLCASWGQGPYGYTFGSGTRLTVV.

The chain carries TRBV9 and TRBJ2-1, with D possibly matching TRBD2 (6 bases). CDR3 length equals 14 residues. The V end lost 0 bases, the J end lost 8 bases, and 12 bases lay between the germline ends. Germline-derived CDR1 and CDR2 are SGDLS and YYNGEE. DNA of the CDR3: TGTGCCAGCAGCGTAGCTGTAGCGGTCGATGAGCAGTTCTTC. It yields the protein CASSVAVAVDEQFF. The full variable domain, its missing parts supplied by reference TRBV9 and TRBJ2-1, is DSGVTQTPKHLITATGQRVTLRCSPRSGDLSVYWYQQSLDQGLQFLIQYYNGEERAKGNILERFSAQQFPDLHSELNLSSLELGDSALYFCASSVAVAVDEQFFGPGTRLTVL.

The V and J genes are TRBV6-1 and TRBJ1-1, with D possibly being TRBD1 (5 bases). The CDR3 is 16 residues long. Trimming shortened V by 3 bases and J by 2 bases, and 16 bases separated the two germline ends. CDR1 is MNHNS and CDR2 is SASEGT in the germline V gene. The CDR3 loop reads CASSDRALGYNTEAFF. Here the CDR3 DNA reads TGTGCCAGCAGTGACAGGGCGCTCGGGTATAACACTGAAGCTTTCTTT.

V is TRBV5-1 and J is TRBJ2-2; D is unclear. Germline assignment: CDR1 SGHRS and CDR2 YFSETQ. CDR3 size: 16 residues. V was cut by 0 bases and J by 0 bases, with 9 bases left in between. The CDR3 protein is CASSLVISPNTGELFF. CDR3 sequence (DNA): TGCGCCAGCAGCTTGGTGATTAGCCCGAACACCGGGGAGCTGTTTTTT. Full variable domain (remainder filled in from reference TRBV5-1 and TRBJ2-2): KAGVTQTPRYLIKTRGQQVTLSCSPISGHRSVSWYQQTPGQGLQFLFEYFSETQRNKGNFPGRFSGRQFSNSRSEMNVSTLELGDSALYLCASSLVISPNTGELFFGEGSRLTVL.

This chain connects TRBV4-2 to TRBJ1-5, with D uncertain. The CDR3 sequence is 20 residues long. The V gene's germline CDR1 is LGHNA and CDR2 YNFKEQ. Trimming took off 5 bases at V and 0 bases at J, with 26 bases between the two ends. The CDR3 sequence is CASSSQPNSGGFYSNQPQHF. In DNA form, the CDR3 reads TGTGCCAGCAGCTCGCAACCTAACTCAGGAGGGTTCTATAGCAATCAGCCCCAGCATTTT.

As for this clone: Within the sample, other DNA sequences also encode this same CDR3. The chain employs TRBV18 and TRBJ1-1; D gene unclear. Per germline, CDR1 KGHSH and CDR2 LQKENI. Trimming shortened V by 3 bases and J by 1 base, and 6 bases separated the two germline ends. There are 13 residues in the CDR3. In DNA form, the CDR3 reads TGTGCCAGCTCACCCACATCGAACACTGAAGCTTTCTTT. It codes for CASSPTSNTEAFF. Together with reference TRBV18 and TRBJ1-1, the CDR3 gives the full variable domain: NAGVMQNPRHLVRRRGQEARLRCSPMKGHSHVYWYRQLPEEGLKFMVYLQKENIIDESGMPKERFSAEFPKEGPSILRIQQVVRGDSAAYFCASSPTSNTEAFFGQGTRLTVV.

The genes are TRBV2 and TRBJ2-6; TRBD1 might be the D (6 bases). Per germline, CDR1 SNHLY and CDR2 FYNNEI. The V end was cut by 7 bases, the J end by 0 bases, with 10 bases between. This CDR3 has 15 residues. The CDR3 coding sequence is TGTGCCAGCACTACAGGGTACTCTGGGGCCAACGTCCTGACTTTC. Translating gives CASTTGYSGANVLTF. Full variable domain (missing parts from reference TRBV2 and TRBJ2-6): EPEVTQTPSHQVTQMGQEVILRCVPISNHLYFYWYRQILGQKVEFLVSFYNNEISEKSEIFDDQFSVERPDGSNFTLKIRSTKLEDSAMYFCASTTGYSGANVLTFGAGSRLTVL.

Details on this clone: Other DNA variants within this sample encode the same CDR3. V gene TRBV18 combines with J gene TRBJ1-1; D gene ambiguous. Germline CDR1 and CDR2: KGHSH and LQKENI. Trimming left V 1 base short and J 2 bases short, with 5 bases between. The CDR3 covers 13 residues. Here the CDR3 reads CASSPRRNTEAFF. The CDR3 nucleotides read TGTGCCAGCTCACCACGTAGAAACACTGAAGCTTTCTTT.

Remarks on this clone: Additional DNA sequences in this sample encode the identical CDR3. The genes are TRBV15 and TRBJ1-2; 7 nucleotides line up with TRBD1. Germline lookup yields CDR1 LNHNV and CDR2 YYDKDF (reference sequence). The trim removed 1 base at V and 7 bases at J, leaving 6 bases unmatched. The CDR3 covers 14 residues. The CDR3 bases are TGTGCCACCAGCAGAGCGACAGGGCGTGCTGGCTACACCTTC. Its protein is CATSRATGRAGYTF.

The V gene is TRBV7-3, the J gene TRBJ2-2; no clear D gene. V was cut by 1 base and J by 5 bases, with 11 bases left in between. This CDR3 spans 15 amino acids. CDR1 is SGHTA and CDR2 is FQGTGA in the germline V gene. The CDR3 DNA reads as TGTGCCAGCAGCTTAATATCGGTTCGGACCGGGGAGCTGTTTTTT. Amino acid sequence: CASSLISVRTGELFF. The whole variable domain, filled in from reference TRBV7-3 and TRBJ2-2, reads GAGVSQTPSNKVTEKGKYVELRCDPISGHTALYWYRQSLGQGPEFLIYFQGTGAADDSGLPNDRFFAVRPEGSVSTLKIQRTERGDSAVYLCASSLISVRTGELFFGEGSRLTVL.

The chain employs TRBV10-3 and TRBJ2-1; 10 bases align to TRBD2. Germline V gene lookup returns CDR1 ENHRY and CDR2 SYGVKD. The CDR3 is 15 amino acids. Trimming took 10 bases from V and 5 from J; bases not matched to a gene: 11. The CDR3 DNA sequence: TGTGCCACTTACAAAGGACTAGCGGAGAACAATGAGCAGTTCTTC. This sequence encodes CATYKGLAENNEQFF.

This rearrangement joins TRBV5-1 to TRBJ2-2; maybe TRBD2 (5 bases). The CDR3 loop spans 16 amino acids. Per the germline V gene, CDR1 is SGHRS and CDR2 is YFSETQ. The V end was cut by 3 bases, the J end by 7 bases, with 19 bases between. The CDR3 sequence is CASSSLLLGDDGELFF. The CDR3 bases are TGCGCCAGCAGCTCGCTCTTGTTGGGAGATGACGGGGAGCTGTTTTTT.

The chain has TRBV28 and TRBJ2-1; 13 positions agree with TRBD2. CDR3 length: 16 residues. The germline V gene has CDR1 MDHEN and CDR2 SYDVKM. Losses at the gene ends were 3 bases for V and 7 bases for J; bases not matched to a gene: 6. CDR3 protein: CASSFPGTSGINEQFF. The CDR3, as DNA: TGTGCCAGCAGTTTCCCCGGGACTAGCGGGATAAATGAGCAGTTCTTC. The full variable domain, in which reference TRBV28 and TRBJ2-1 provide the parts outside the CDR3, is DVKVTQSSRYLVKRTGEKVFLECVQDMDHENMFWYRQDPGLGLRLIYFSYDVKMKEKGDIPEGYSVSREKKERFSLILESASTNQTSMYLCASSFPGTSGINEQFFGPGTRLTVL.

The rearrangement links TRBV19 to TRBJ2-3, with a possible D match to TRBD2 (5 bases). From germline, CDR1 is LNHDA and CDR2 SQIVND (reference sequence). The V gene lost 4 bases and the J gene lost 2 bases, with 16 bases spanning the gap. CDR3 length: 16 residues. This CDR3 reads CASSTQRIAYTDTQYF. CDR3 in DNA: TGTGCCAGTAGTACCCAGCGGATAGCTTACACAGATACGCAGTATTTT.

CDR3 region: CASSYSGGNTIYF. The DNA for the CDR3 is TGTGCCAGCAGTTACTCCGGGGGAAACACCATATATTTT. The genes are TRBV6-5 and TRBJ1-3; D uncertain. Germline V CDR1 and CDR2: MNHEY, SVGAGI. V dropped 0 bases and J dropped 4 bases, with 4 bases sitting between them. The CDR3 loop spans 13 amino acids.

The rearrangement joins TRBV11-3 to TRBJ2-5, with 8 bases fitting TRBD2. Trimming at V came to 5 bases and at J to 5 bases, leaving 7 bases not matched to a gene. The CDR3 is made up of 14 amino acids. Looked up from germline, CDR1 is SGHNT and CDR2 is YENEEA. CDR3 residues: CASSRAGVGETQYF. The CDR3 coding sequence is TGTGCCAGCAGCAGAGCGGGAGTAGGGGAGACCCAGTACTTC.

The chain employs TRBV7-3 and TRBJ2-1; TRBD1 is a possible D gene (6 bases). Germline CDR1 is SGHTA and CDR2 is FQGTGA. The CDR3 contains 17 residues. V dropped 5 bases and J dropped 2 bases, with 19 bases sitting between them. The CDR3 nucleotides are TGTGCCAGCAGCCTCCGTGGGGGCGGGCTTACCTACAATGAGCAGTTCTTC. It specifies CASSLRGGGLTYNEQFF.

The CDR3 region has the DNA TGTGCCAGCAGCCCTGGGGTCGGGGTCTTACCCGGGGAGCTGTTTTTT. Its translation is CASSPGVGVLPGELFF. This sequence joins TRBV5-5 and TRBJ2-2, with D possibly matching TRBD2 (5 bases). This CDR3 has 16 amino acids. Trimming took off 4 bases at V and 6 bases at J, with 19 bases between the two ends. CDR1 is SGHKS and CDR2 is YYEKEE in the germline V gene (reference sequence).

The rearrangement uses TRBV5-1 and TRBJ1-1; maybe TRBD1 (5 bases). Germline-derived CDR1 and CDR2 are SGHRS and YFSETQ. Trimming stripped 3 bases from V and 4 bases from J, with 19 bases between. CDR3 length equals 16 residues. CDR3 sequence: CASSSVQGGEGTEAFF. The CDR3 bases are TGCGCCAGCAGCTCAGTTCAGGGAGGGGAAGGCACTGAAGCTTTCTTT.

V and J are TRBV19 and TRBJ1-5; D perhaps matches TRBD1 (5 bases). Trimming cost V 8 bases and J 7 bases, with 18 bases left between them. Germline CDR1 is LNHDA and CDR2 is SQIVND (reference sequence). This CDR3 has 14 residues. CDR3 DNA sequence: TGTGCCAGTGGATTGGTAGGGGATACACAGCCCCAGCATTTT. Its translation is CASGLVGDTQPQHF.

The chain uses TRBV29-1 and TRBJ2-6, with 10 positions matching TRBD1. Germline assignment: CDR1 SQVTM and CDR2 ANQGSEA. V gave up 4 bases and J gave up 4 bases; unmatched junction bases: 7. The CDR3 consists of 16 residues. The CDR3 nucleotides are TGCAGCGTTGCGACAGGGGGCGGTTCGGGGGCCAACGTCCTGACTTTC. Protein product: CSVATGGGSGANVLTF. The whole variable domain, remainder taken from reference TRBV29-1 and TRBJ2-6, is SAVISQKPSRDICQRGTSLTIQCQVDSQVTMMFWYRQQPGQSLTLIATANQGSEATYESGFVIDKFPISRPNLTFSTLTVSNMSPEDSSIYLCSVATGGGSGANVLTFGAGSRLTVL.

The gene calls are TRBV2 and TRBJ2-1; TRBD2 matches 7 bases. The CDR3 loop spans 12 amino acids. CDR1 SNHLY and CDR2 FYNNEI come from the germline V gene. Trimming cost V 6 bases and J 15 bases; bases outside gene matches: 11. CDR3 region: CASSEFPGGRFF. Here the CDR3 DNA reads TGTGCCAGCAGCGAGTTCCCGGGGGGTAGGTTCTTC. Full variable domain (missing parts from reference TRBV2 and TRBJ2-1): EPEVTQTPSHQVTQMGQEVILRCVPISNHLYFYWYRQILGQKVEFLVSFYNNEISEKSEIFDDQFSVERPDGSNFTLKIRSTKLEDSAMYFCASSEFPGGRFFGPGTRLTVL.